The next 30 T cell receptor beta chains were all read from a single sample in a study of cytotoxic CD8 clonotypes in ibrutinib-treated CLL. Measured with immunoSEQ multiplex PCR; TCRdb has only the in-frame clones, and not every one. The table lists tens of thousands of clones, roughly 84% of them singletons, with roughly 5% in the top ten. The sample consisted of PBMCs, taken before ibrutinib treatment. The receptors stem from a human donor with chronic lymphocytic leukemia.

This chain uses TRBV7-3 with TRBJ1-2, with unresolved D. V lost 1 base and J 8 bases, leaving 14 bases between the germline ends. This CDR3 is built from 14 residues. CDR1 and CDR2 (germline): SGHTA, FQGTGA. CDR3 coding DNA: TGTGCCAGCAGCTTAATGAACAGCAACCACGGCTACACCTTC. Protein product: CASSLMNSNHGYTF.

The chain recombines TRBV28 with TRBJ1-2; possible D gene TRBD1, 5 bases. V shed 4 bases and J shed 4 bases, with 16 bases lying between them. The germline V gene encodes CDR1 MDHEN and CDR2 SYDVKM. There are 15 residues in the CDR3. Written as DNA, the CDR3 is TGTGCCAGCAGTTCACGACAGACTTCCATCTATGGCTACACCTTC. It translates to CASSSRQTSIYGYTF.

The J gene is TRBJ2-7, the V gene TRBV29-1; weak D call: TRBD2 (5 bases). CDR3 length equals 13 residues. The V end lost 6 bases, the J end lost 1 base, and 13 bases lay between the germline ends. Germline V gene sequence: CDR1 SQVTM, CDR2 ANQGSEA. CDR3 protein: CSVTSTLSYEQYF. CDR3 DNA sequence: TGCAGCGTAACTAGTACTCTATCCTACGAGCAGTACTTC.

The chain combines TRBV27 with TRBJ1-2, with D perhaps matching TRBD1 (6 bases). Germline CDR1 is MNHEY and CDR2 is SMNVEV (reference sequence). Trimming removed 6 bases from V and 8 bases from J, with 13 bases in between. The CDR3 runs 12 residues. The CDR3 DNA follows: TGTGCCAGCAGCTCATTGGGGGGCGGCTACACCTTC. Translation gives CASSSLGGGYTF.

The chain links TRBV7-3 to TRBJ1-1, with D perhaps TRBD1 (6 bases). Germline CDR1 and CDR2: SGHTA and FQGTGA. The CDR3 is made up of 13 amino acids. V shed 2 bases and J shed 4 bases, with 8 bases lying between them. CDR3 nucleotides: TGTGCCAGCAGCTTAGTCAGGGGCACTGAAGCTTTCTTT. This sequence encodes CASSLVRGTEAFF.

The rearrangement joins TRBV5-1 to TRBJ1-1; D remains unclear. The germline V gene has CDR1 SGHRS and CDR2 YFSETQ. V was shortened by 2 bases and J by 7 bases, with 15 bases between the two germline ends. The CDR3 is made up of 14 amino acids. The CDR3 loop is CASSFMTMDREAFF. CDR3 bases: TGCGCCAGCAGCTTTATGACCATGGACCGTGAAGCTTTCTTT.

The chain carries TRBV28 and TRBJ2-3; D is perhaps TRBD1 (5 bases). Trimming took 6 bases from V and 9 from J, leaving 16 bases between them. CDR1 MDHEN and CDR2 SYDVKM come from the germline V gene. The CDR3 has 13 amino acids. The CDR3 DNA follows: TGTGCCAGCAGAACTCAGGCTTGGGGCACGCAGTATTTT. It yields the protein CASRTQAWGTQYF.

The chain is built from TRBV5-6 and TRBJ2-1; 8 bases map to TRBD2. The V gene's germline CDR1 is SGHDT and CDR2 YYEEEE. V lost 3 bases, J lost 9 bases, and 5 bases stayed unmatched. The CDR3 loop spans 13 amino acids. The CDR3 sequence is CASSSGLAIEQFF. In DNA, the CDR3 is TGTGCCAGCAGCTCCGGACTAGCCATTGAGCAGTTCTTC.

This CDR3 is CAWSVRGGLTEAFF. The CDR3 DNA reads TGTGCCTGGAGTGTAAGAGGGGGCCTGACTGAAGCTTTCTTT. The chain carries TRBV30 and TRBJ1-1, with TRBD1 matching 7 bases. Germline V CDR1 and CDR2: GTSNPN, SVGIG (reference sequence). V lost 0 bases to trimming and J lost 5 bases; unmatched junction nucleotides: 6. The CDR3 has 14 amino acids.

The genes are TRBV7-6 and TRBJ2-5; D is undetermined. From germline, CDR1 is SGHVS and CDR2 FNYEAQ. This CDR3 contains 12 residues. Trimming left V 3 bases short and J 0 bases short, with 2 bases between. The CDR3 is CASSLYQETQYF. In DNA, the CDR3 is TGTGCCAGCAGCTTGTACCAAGAGACCCAGTACTTC.

This rearrangement joins TRBV29-1 to TRBJ2-7, with D unclear. The germline V gene has CDR1 SQVTM and CDR2 ANQGSEA. The CDR3 runs to 11 residues. V shed 4 bases and J shed 2 bases, with 6 bases lying between them. CDR3 region: CSVAQTYEQYF. In DNA, the CDR3 is TGCAGCGTTGCGCAGACCTACGAGCAGTACTTC.

The J gene is TRBJ2-7, the V gene TRBV29-1; 9 bases fit TRBD2. V trimming: 2 bases; J trimming: 2 bases; junction bases outside the gene matches: 1. Germline lookup yields CDR1 SQVTM and CDR2 ANQGSEA. The CDR3 length is 13 residues. The DNA of the CDR3 is TGCAGCGTTGAACTAGCGGGACCCTACGAGCAGTACTTC. Amino acids: CSVELAGPYEQYF.

This clone was seen only once. The chain couples TRBV5-1 to TRBJ2-3, with D tentatively TRBD2 (5 bases). The germline CDR1 and CDR2 sequences are SGHRS and YFSETQ. The V end was cut by 0 bases, the J end by 5 bases, with 10 bases between. The CDR3 is 14 residues long. The chain's CDR3 is CASSLGGSRDTQYF. The CDR3 DNA sequence: TGCGCCAGCAGCTTGGGAGGGTCGAGAGATACGCAGTATTTT.

The chain is built from TRBV27 and TRBJ2-7; perhaps TRBD1 as D (6 bases). Per germline, CDR1 MNHEY and CDR2 SMNVEV (reference sequence). The CDR3 length is 13 residues. The germline V and J ends were trimmed by 5 bases and 4 bases, with 12 bases remaining between them. The CDR3 DNA is TGTGCCAGCAGTACCGCAGGGGAATACGAGCAGTACTTC. It yields the protein CASSTAGEYEQYF.

The chain uses TRBV6-5 and TRBJ2-7, with D perhaps matching TRBD2 (7 bases). Deletions cut 2 bases from V and 7 bases from J, with 15 bases between. The CDR3 loop spans 14 amino acids. Germline CDR1 MNHEY, CDR2 SVGAGI. Here the CDR3 reads CASSYEGGFQEQYF. The DNA of the CDR3 is TGTGCCAGCAGTTACGAGGGGGGGTTCCAGGAGCAGTACTTC.

In this sample, this clone is medium-sized. The chain joins TRBV7-6 to TRBJ2-7, with a tentative D call TRBD2 (6 bases). The CDR3 spans 14 residues. V lost 5 bases, J lost 3 bases, and 14 bases lay in between. CDR1 is SGHVS, CDR2 FNYEAQ, per germline. CDR3 amino acids: CASSPSARFYEQYF. For the CDR3, the DNA is TGTGCCAGCAGCCCTAGCGCGAGGTTCTACGAGCAGTACTTC.

V is TRBV28 and J is TRBJ1-2; D is perhaps TRBD1 (5 bases). Germline V gene data show CDR1 as MDHEN and CDR2 as SYDVKM. V was clipped by 8 bases and J by 6 bases, with 19 bases between them. The CDR3 contains 14 residues. In nucleotides, the CDR3 is TGTGCCAGCTTTTATAGGGGCGCGGTCAATGGCTACACCTTC. The encoded protein is CASFYRGAVNGYTF.

The V and J genes are TRBV6-4 and TRBJ1-5; D uncertain. The length of the CDR3 is 13 residues. V lost 5 bases and J lost 1, with 6 bases in between. CDR1 is MRHNA and CDR2 is SNTAGT in the germline V gene. The CDR3 DNA follows: TGTGCCAGCAGTCCTACGAGCAATCAGCCCCAGCATTTT. It yields the protein CASSPTSNQPQHF.

The chain has TRBV20-1 and TRBJ2-7; no definite D call. CDR1 is DFQATT and CDR2 is SNEGSKA in the germline V gene (reference sequence). Trimming left V 6 bases short and J 0 bases short, with 3 bases between. This CDR3 contains 10 residues. This chain's CDR3 is CSAGSYEQYF. Here the CDR3 DNA reads TGCAGTGCCGGCTCCTACGAGCAGTACTTC.

The rearrangement links TRBV9 to TRBJ2-3; 7 positions match TRBD1. V lost 3 bases, J lost 5 bases, and 9 bases stayed unmatched. The length of the CDR3 is 15 residues. The germline gives CDR1 SGDLS, CDR2 YYNGEE. The CDR3 coding sequence is TGTGCCAGCAGCGACAGGGGTCAGGGCAGAGATACGCAGTATTTT. It translates to CASSDRGQGRDTQYF.

The chain combines TRBV7-9 with TRBJ2-4; possibly TRBD1 for D (5 bases). Trimming left V 5 bases short and J 6 bases short, with 17 bases between. Looked up from germline, CDR1 is SEHNR and CDR2 is FQNEAQ (reference sequence). The CDR3 totals 15 residues. The chain's CDR3 is CASSPLWTYANIQYF. For the CDR3, the DNA is TGTGCCAGCAGCCCCCTTTGGACATATGCAAACATTCAGTACTTC.

The V and J genes are TRBV6-1 and TRBJ1-4, with TRBD1 matching over 7 bases. The CDR3 covers 13 residues. The germline V gene has CDR1 MNHNS and CDR2 SASEGT. V lost 7 bases to trimming and J lost 8 bases; unmatched junction nucleotides: 7. This CDR3 reads CASTRDSPEKLFF. CDR3 nucleotides: TGTGCCAGCACACGGGACAGCCCAGAAAAACTGTTTTTT.

V usage is TRBV5-4 and J usage is TRBJ2-5, with 9 bases that match TRBD1. V gave up 1 base and J gave up 5 bases; unmatched junction bases: 15. The germline CDR1 and CDR2 sequences are SGHNT and YYREEE (reference sequence). This CDR3 region has 18 residues. CDR3 in amino acids: CASSLTRFRGQGRETQYF. CDR3 DNA sequence: TGTGCCAGCAGCTTGACTAGATTCAGAGGACAGGGGAGGGAGACCCAGTACTTC.

A single count supports this clone. The chain recombines TRBV5-1 with TRBJ2-7; no reliable D call. V was cut by 4 bases and J by 6 bases, with 8 bases left in between. The CDR3 spans 11 residues. Germline assignment: CDR1 SGHRS and CDR2 YFSETQ. The CDR3 DNA follows: TGCGCCAGCAGCATCGACACCGAGCAGTACTTC. The encoded protein is CASSIDTEQYF.

The chain is built from TRBV5-1 and TRBJ2-3; 15 positions match TRBD2. Germline lookup yields CDR1 SGHRS and CDR2 YFSETQ. The CDR3 spans 19 residues. Unmatched junction bases numbered 9, after V lost 4 bases and J lost 0 bases. CDR3 DNA: TGCGCCAGCAGCCAGGGGGGACTAGCGGGAGGTTCTAGCACAGATACGCAGTATTTT. It encodes CASSQGGLAGGSSTDTQYF.

This chain connects TRBV2 to TRBJ2-1; 7 positions agree with TRBD2. This CDR3 contains 14 residues. V dropped 6 bases and J dropped 5; count of bases not matched to a gene: 7. From germline, CDR1 is SNHLY and CDR2 FYNNEI. The CDR3 region is CASSWGGTNNEQFF. The CDR3 nucleotides read TGTGCCAGCAGCTGGGGAGGGACCAACAATGAGCAGTTCTTC. The whole variable domain, remainder taken from reference TRBV2 and TRBJ2-1, is EPEVTQTPSHQVTQMGQEVILRCVPISNHLYFYWYRQILGQKVEFLVSFYNNEISEKSEIFDDQFSVERPDGSNFTLKIRSTKLEDSAMYFCASSWGGTNNEQFFGPGTRLTVL.

The chain combines TRBV5-1 with TRBJ1-5, with 10 bases identical to TRBD1. With V trimmed by 0 bases and J by 6 bases, 9 bases remained unmatched. The CDR3 is made up of 17 amino acids. CDR1 and CDR2 from the germline V gene are SGHRS and YFSETQ. The CDR3 spells CASSLGAETGGGQPQHF. CDR3 coding DNA: TGCGCCAGCAGCTTGGGAGCCGAGACAGGGGGCGGTCAGCCCCAGCATTTT.

The chain employs TRBV2 and TRBJ2-2; 10 bases map to TRBD1. CDR1 SNHLY and CDR2 FYNNEI come from the germline V gene. V shed 7 bases, J shed 6 bases, and the junction held 5 bases outside the gene matches. The length of the CDR3 is 14 residues. CDR3 DNA sequence: TGTGCCAGCATGCGGGACAGGGGAGCCGGGGAGCTGTTTTTT. It codes for CASMRDRGAGELFF. Combining the CDR3 with reference TRBV2 and TRBJ2-2 gives the whole variable domain EPEVTQTPSHQVTQMGQEVILRCVPISNHLYFYWYRQILGQKVEFLVSFYNNEISEKSEIFDDQFSVERPDGSNFTLKIRSTKLEDSAMYFCASMRDRGAGELFFGEGSRLTVL.

The chain joins TRBV27 to TRBJ2-7; D remains ambiguous. Germline loops: CDR1 MNHEY, CDR2 SMNVEV (reference sequence). The CDR3 sequence is 15 residues long. V dropped 2 bases and J dropped 2 bases, with 13 bases sitting between them. The CDR3 region is CASSLIRSLAYEQYF. Written as DNA, the CDR3 is TGTGCCAGCAGTTTAATTCGCAGTTTAGCCTACGAGCAGTACTTC.

DNA for the CDR3: TGTGCAAGTCGGGCGGGAGTGAACACCGGGGAGCTGTTTTTT. Amino acid sequence: CASRAGVNTGELFF. V and J are TRBV12-2 and TRBJ2-2; the DNA was not compared with TRBD2, the D call given in the table. TRBV12-2 is designated a pseudogene. The length of the CDR3 is 14 residues.